The entry that follows covers one T cell receptor beta chain sequence. The target of this receptor is not known. A junction boundary mismatches the germline segment, possibly from a read error. This sample was taken from a study of neurological immune-mediated disorders (dated by TCRdb to between 2018 and 2021). Concerning the study at large: The study compared peripheral blood TCR-beta repertoires of HTLV-I-associated myelopathy (HAM/TSP) patients, multiple sclerosis patients and healthy controls using UMI-based sequencing. The cohort was made up of some 70 subjects, consisting of about 14 HAM/TSP patients, around 35 multiple sclerosis patients and around 20 healthy controls. Longitudinal samples, technical triplicates and paired sorted CD4+ and CD8+ T-cell subsets, alongside PBMC samples, were included among the roughly 97 TCR-beta libraries. Each longitudinal HAM/TSP and healthy donor was sampled at 3 time-points spaced at roughly 3-40 month intervals. General findings and caveats noted by the study authors: The highest TCR clonal expansion was observed in HAM/TSP patients, whereas the lowest was observed in MS patients, even when compared with healthy controls. No identical CDR3 amino acid sequences were found to be shared among expanded clones across subjects, suggesting that TCR-beta repertoires were private in all groups.

To synthesize cDNA, template-switch 5'RACE was performed with a primer carrying a 10-nucleotide random unique molecular identifier so that each TCR transcript was tagged. Every sequencing run covered 15-18 subjects and yielded more than 170 million TCR-beta sequences. The RNeasy kit was used for extraction of total RNA. Using the KAPA Real-time Library Amplification kit, TCR-beta VDJ regions were amplified with primers for the TCR constant region and the 5'RACE anchor. A first PCR added sample indexes and Illumina adaptors, after which a second PCR increased the library yield. After Ampure bead purification, the TCR product of roughly 650 bp was size-selected on a 2% E-gel SizeSelection system. Library quality was checked on a Bioanalyzer, concentration was measured with Qubit, and libraries were quantified with the Kapa Library Quantification kit before pooling. Paired-end 2 x 150 bp sequencing of the libraries was performed on an Illumina HiSeq 2500. To increase sequence diversity, about 24-32% phiX was spiked into each library pool. Regarding the original processing steps: The UMI-based MiGEC pipeline processed quality-filtered reads and removed over 85% of raw TCR sequences during error correction. VDJ genes were aligned to IMGT germline references, and each clonotype was defined by a unique CDR3 amino acid sequence together with V-J genes. VDJtools evaluated clonal expansion, Shannon diversity and CDR3 relatedness (CalcPairwiseDistances, ClusterSamples); CLCbio workbench built phylogenetic trees. A clone was classed as expanded if it had 8 or more unique UMIs, a cutoff based on coefficient-of-variation modelling across technical triplicates. Using fastp trimming at Q25 and MiXCR clonotype assembly, TCRdb reanalyzed the public sequencing data and kept in-frame beta chains. Entries are consolidated by CDR3 protein sequence, retaining the most common genes and DNA. What appears here as the V and J calls and clone size reflects TCRdb's work, not the paper's. This sample lists over 55,000 distinct CDR3 sequences; more than 8.5% were detected once. The ten largest make up approximately 9.5% of the sample.

Reading from cysteine to phenylalanine, the CDR3 counts 14 amino acids. Solely the CDR3 DNA is kept, with 42 bases framed from the first base. According to the germline V gene (reference sequence), CDR1 reads LNHNV and CDR2 reads YYDKDF. Explained via the paper, the time point label denotes: longitudinal time-point 1 (baseline). The healthy controls were volunteers from blood banks in Maryland, USA. Libraries from unsorted PBMCs were made from 2 million PBMCs kept in RNAlater at -80 degrees C until RNA extraction. PBMCs were separated from peripheral blood using Ficoll-Hypaque density gradient centrifugation and then cryopreserved in liquid nitrogen.

This clonotype originated in a man aged 30 to 45 in good health. Sequenced input: PBMCs. The chain employs TRBV15 and TRBJ2-2, with the D segment identity uncertain. Here is the DNA: TGTACCACCAGCGCCGTAGTAATACCCGGGGAGCTGTTTTTT. It specifies CTTSAVVIPGELFF.